These 10 T cell receptor beta chains were all obtained from the same sample, sequenced in a study of cytomegalovirus exposure and HLA in healthy donors. Assay used: immunoSEQ multiplex PCR; TCRdb lists only in-frame clones, some missing. The data contain about 180,000 clones, roughly 85% of them singletons. The sample taken for sequencing was PBMCs. The receptors here all came from a man between 18 and 29 years old in good health and CMV-seropositive.

This chain links TRBV5-6 with TRBJ1-2, with 10 bases aligning to TRBD1. CDR1 and CDR2 (germline): SGHDT, YYEEEE. The ends lost 3 bases at V and 1 base at J; junction bases unmatched: 6. The CDR3 has 16 amino acids. The chain's CDR3 is CASSSVGTGVNYGYTF. The DNA of the CDR3 is TGTGCCAGCAGCTCAGTAGGGACAGGGGTTAACTATGGCTACACCTTC.

This clone has only a few counts. V is TRBV5-8 and J is TRBJ1-1; D is perhaps TRBD1 (6 bases). The ends were cut back, 7 bases at V and 1 base at J, with 14 bases in the middle. The germline V gene has CDR1 SGHTS and CDR2 YDEGEE. The CDR3 is 14 residues long. CDR3 region: CASGYGQTNTEAFF. Written as DNA, the CDR3 is TGTGCCAGCGGCTACGGACAGACGAACACTGAAGCTTTCTTT.

The V and J genes are TRBV18 and TRBJ2-5; TRBD1 is a possible D gene (5 bases). V dropped 11 bases and J dropped 0 bases, with 13 bases sitting between them. There are 13 residues in the CDR3. Germline CDR1 KGHSH, CDR2 LQKENI. Here the CDR3 reads CARLGVDQETQYF. The CDR3, as DNA: TGTGCCCGCTTAGGGGTCGACCAAGAGACCCAGTACTTC.

The V call is TRBV6-1, the J call TRBJ2-3; TRBD1 aligns across 7 bases. The CDR3 has 15 residues. With 2 bases clipped from V and 4 bases from J, the junction kept 6 bases outside the gene matches. CDR1 is MNHNS and CDR2 is SASEGT in the germline V gene. The CDR3 reads CASSELRTGADTQYF. The CDR3 nucleotides are TGTGCCAGCAGTGAACTCAGGACAGGTGCAGATACGCAGTATTTT.

This clone was detected only once. The same CDR3 is also encoded by other DNA sequences in this sample. The rearrangement uses TRBV28 and TRBJ1-2; the D is unclear. The CDR3 is 13 amino acids. Germline V gene data show CDR1 as MDHEN and CDR2 as SYDVKM. V was cut by 3 bases and J by 4 bases, with 9 bases left in between. CDR3 loop: CASSFGAGYGYTF. The CDR3 bases are TGTGCCAGCAGTTTCGGCGCGGGCTATGGCTACACCTTC.

This clone was detected only once. The chain has TRBV7-6 and TRBJ2-5; no reliable D call. In germline, CDR1 is SGHVS, CDR2 FNYEAQ. Trimming removed 4 bases at V and 5 bases at J, with 8 bases between. The CDR3 loop spans 12 amino acids. The CDR3 loop is CASSSDGETQYF. The CDR3 bases are TGTGCCAGCAGCTCCGACGGGGAGACCCAGTACTTC.

The J gene is TRBJ2-7, the V gene TRBV27; unclear D gene. Germline V gene data show CDR1 as MNHEY and CDR2 as SMNVEV (reference sequence). V shed 4 bases and J shed 0 bases, with 4 bases lying between them. The CDR3 sequence is 12 residues long. Here the CDR3 reads CASSSLSYEQYF. As DNA, the CDR3 is TGTGCCAGCAGTTCCCTCTCCTACGAGCAGTACTTC.

The genes are TRBV5-6 and TRBJ2-7; TRBD1 might be the D (6 bases). V gave up 5 bases and J gave up 2 bases, with 11 bases separating them. CDR3 length: 13 residues. The germline gives CDR1 SGHDT, CDR2 YYEEEE. The CDR3 here is CASRGTPAYEQYF. In nucleotides, the CDR3 is TGTGCCAGCAGAGGGACACCCGCCTACGAGCAGTACTTC.

This clone was seen only once. The genes are TRBV27 and TRBJ2-7, with 7 positions matching TRBD1. Trimming removed 2 bases from V and 1 base from J; junction bases left unmatched: 5. The CDR3 covers 15 residues. Germline CDR1 reads MNHEY; CDR2 reads SMNVEV (reference sequence). The CDR3 nucleotides read TGTGCCAGCAGTTTAAAGACAGGGCGGTCCTACGAGCAGTACTTC. Translated, it gives CASSLKTGRSYEQYF.

The sample holds one count of this clone. The rearrangement joins TRBV28 to TRBJ2-1; 9 bases line up with TRBD2. The length of the CDR3 is 15 residues. Germline CDR1 and CDR2: MDHEN and SYDVKM. Trimming cost V 6 bases and J 2 bases; bases outside gene matches: 5. The chain's CDR3 is CASSSASGTYNEQFF. DNA for the CDR3: TGTGCCAGCAGCTCCGCTAGCGGGACCTACAATGAGCAGTTCTTC.